This passage covers 11 T cell receptor beta chains from one sample sequenced in a study of T cells in Graves' hyperthyroidism and ophthalmopathy. Amplification of TCR beta CDR3 regions used RNA as the template. The HTBI primer set served for first-round RT-PCR of the TCR CDR3. TCRdb itself ran the multiplex PCR reads through MiXCR, one entry per CDR3 protein. The data contain hundreds of thousands of distinct CDR3 sequences, 15% of them singletons. Sequencing was done on a sample of blood. These receptors were obtained from a woman younger than 45 with Graves' hyperthyroidism.

This clonotype was observed a handful of times. The chain recombines TRBV27 with TRBJ2-2, with 15 bases aligning to TRBD2. The CDR3 has 18 residues. CDR1 is MNHEY and CDR2 is SMNVEV in the germline V gene (reference sequence). The junction had 10 bases not matched to a gene; V was cut back by 4 bases and J by 7 bases. CDR3 region: CASSSRTSGRALVGELFF. DNA of the CDR3: TGTGCCAGCAGTTCAAGGACTAGCGGGAGGGCCTTGGTCGGGGAGCTGTTTTTT.

There are many counts of this clonotype. A read error may account for a junction end that differs from germline. The V and J genes are TRBV18 and TRBJ2-3; no firm D call. The CDR3 is 15 amino acids. CDR1 and CDR2 (germline): KGHSH, LQKENI. The CDR3 bases are TGTGCCAGCTCACCAAGTCCGCAGTCCACATATACGCAGTATTTT. Amino acid sequence: CASSPSPQSTYTQYF. Drawing the rest from reference TRBV18 and TRBJ2-3, the complete variable domain is NAGVMQNPRHLVRRRGQEARLRCSPMKGHSHVYWYRQLPEEGLKFMVYLQKENIIDESGMPKERFSAEFPKEGPSILRIQQVVRGDSAAYFCASSPSPQSTYTQYFGPGTRLTVL.

The chain employs TRBV19 and TRBJ2-5, with D possibly being TRBD1 (5 bases). The CDR3 is made up of 14 amino acids. With 0 bases removed from V and 5 bases from J, the gap between germline ends came to 10 bases. Per germline, CDR1 LNHDA and CDR2 SQIVND (reference sequence). The CDR3 here is CASSIDTGMETQYF. CDR3 DNA sequence: TGTGCCAGTAGTATAGATACAGGAATGGAGACCCAGTACTTC.

The chain joins TRBV11-2 to TRBJ2-5; maybe TRBD1 (5 bases). This CDR3 region has 11 residues. V shed 6 bases and J shed 5 bases, with 7 bases lying between them. The germline gives CDR1 SGHAT, CDR2 FQNNGV. The chain's CDR3 is CASRSGETQYF. CDR3 bases: TGTGCCAGCAGATCAGGGGAGACCCAGTACTTC.

V gene TRBV6-1 combines with J gene TRBJ1-2; D gene uncertain. The CDR3 spans 14 residues. CDR1 and CDR2 (germline): MNHNS, SASEGT. Trimming removed 8 bases at V and 0 bases at J, with 13 bases between. The CDR3 bases are TGTGCCAGCCCGGCGTACAGCACTAACTATGGCTACACCTTC. Amino acid sequence: CASPAYSTNYGYTF.

This sequence joins TRBV30 and TRBJ2-3; 8 nucleotides agree with TRBD2. Germline assignment: CDR1 GTSNPN and CDR2 SVGIG (reference sequence). V was clipped by 2 bases and J by 0 bases; unmatched bases: 4. The CDR3 has 15 amino acids. The CDR3 here is CAWSSLAGSTDTQYF. The CDR3, as DNA: TGTGCCTGGAGTTCTCTAGCGGGTAGCACAGATACGCAGTATTTT. The full variable domain, its missing parts supplied by reference TRBV30 and TRBJ2-3, is SQTIHQWPATLVQPVGSPLSLECTVEGTSNPNLYWYRQAAGRGLQLLFYSVGIGQISSEVPQNLSASRPQDRQFILSSKKLLLSDSGFYLCAWSSLAGSTDTQYFGPGTRLTVL.

The table lists this clonotype with many counts. V usage is TRBV20-1 and J usage is TRBJ2-3; perhaps TRBD2 as D (6 bases). Germline V gene sequence: CDR1 DFQATT, CDR2 SNEGSKA (reference sequence). CDR3 length equals 13 residues. With 2 bases removed from V and 5 bases from J, the gap between germline ends came to 11 bases. This CDR3 reads CSARRERLDTQYF. The CDR3 DNA reads TGCAGTGCTAGACGGGAGAGGTTAGATACGCAGTATTTT.

This clonotype showed up many times. The chain couples TRBV12-3 or TRBV12-4 to TRBJ2-7, with D hard to call. The V gene lost 4 bases and the J gene lost 0 bases, with 7 bases spanning the gap. CDR3 length equals 13 residues. CDR3 amino acids: CASSYENSYEQYF. In nucleotides, the CDR3 is TGTGCCAGCAGTTATGAGAACTCCTACGAGCAGTACTTC.

This chain links TRBV27 with TRBJ2-1, with TRBD2 matching over 12 bases. CDR3 length: 17 amino acids. The trim removed 6 bases at V and 3 bases at J, leaving 9 bases unmatched. CDR1 and CDR2 from the germline V gene are MNHEY and SMNVEV (reference sequence). CDR3 sequence: CASRRDRTSGNYNEQFF. The CDR3 coding sequence is TGTGCCAGCAGGCGAGACAGGACTAGCGGGAACTACAATGAGCAGTTCTTC.

This clonotype was observed at least ten times. The chain uses TRBV6-1 and TRBJ2-7; D may match TRBD1 or TRBD2 (5 bases each). V was clipped by 5 bases and J by 3 bases, with 26 bases between them. The CDR3 covers 18 residues. From germline, CDR1 is MNHNS and CDR2 SASEGT. CDR3 sequence reads: CASSHLGDLGRLHYEQYF. The CDR3 DNA follows: TGTGCCAGCAGTCACCTAGGGGACCTGGGCAGACTGCACTACGAGCAGTACTTC.

A remark on this clonotype: A much larger clone lies a single base off, so this may be a read error. V is TRBV9 and J is TRBJ2-1, with D unresolved. CDR1 and CDR2 from the germline V gene are SGDLS and YYNGEE. The CDR3 spans 13 residues. CDR3 loop: CASSVGGTNERFF. The CDR3 bases are TGTGCCAGCAGCGTAGGGGGAACAAATGAGCGGTTCTTC.